The sequence of this T cell receptor beta chain was determined in a study of identical twins. Overall study findings and caveats: The study based its conclusions on cross-sectional statistical analysis and did not follow the same donors. Out-of-frame beta chain sequences displayed weaker excess sharing between twins.

Points on this clonotype: The antigen remains unidentified.

CDR1 SNHLY and CDR2 FYNNEI come from the germline V gene. V was cut by 9 bases and J by 5 bases, with 16 bases left in between. This CDR3 has 14 residues. Template switching added a universal primer site; cDNA carried unique molecular identifiers. TCRdb re-derived calls from the 5' RACE reads in MiXCR, one entry per CDR3 protein. The repertoire includes some 330,000 distinct CDR3 sequences, approximately 8.7% of them detected once, and under 10% sits in the top ten. The origin of this receptor is a woman aged 45-60 years in good health. The sample was naive T cells sorted from blood. The rearrangement joins TRBV2 to TRBJ2-2; D might be TRBD1 or TRBD2, each matching 6 bases. Here the CDR3 reads CARTGAGRTGELFF. The CDR3, as DNA: TGTGCCAGAACGGGGGCAGGGCGGACCGGGGAGCTGTTTTTT.